These 30 T cell receptor beta chains share one sample of origin, sequenced in a study of PD-L1 blockade in urothelial cancer. Time point meaning: peripheral blood 6 weeks after treatment start. The method was immunoSEQ multiplex PCR; TCRdb's version includes in-frame clones alone and lacks a portion of them. The table has some 120,000 clones, more than 85% seen once. This specimen consisted of PBMCs, obtained around atezolizumab (anti-PD-L1) treatment. The receptor source for this set is a man aged 55 to 70 with urothelial cancer.

V is TRBV5-1 and J is TRBJ2-7, with 8 bases fitting TRBD2. The trim removed 0 bases at V and 5 bases at J, leaving 7 bases unmatched. From germline, CDR1 is SGHRS and CDR2 YFSETQ. This CDR3 has 15 residues. CDR3 region: CASSLAGGRMNEQYF. In DNA form, the CDR3 reads TGCGCCAGCAGCTTGGCGGGCGGGAGGATGAACGAGCAGTACTTC. Drawing the rest from reference TRBV5-1 and TRBJ2-7, the complete variable domain is KAGVTQTPRYLIKTRGQQVTLSCSPISGHRSVSWYQQTPGQGLQFLFEYFSETQRNKGNFPGRFSGRQFSNSRSEMNVSTLELGDSALYLCASSLAGGRMNEQYFGPGTRLTVT.

V and J are TRBV5-4 and TRBJ2-2; 8 bases are a match to TRBD1. V trimming: 6 bases; J trimming: 6 bases; junction bases outside the gene matches: 13. The CDR3 consists of 16 residues. CDR1 and CDR2 (germline): SGHNT, YYREEE (reference sequence). CDR3 protein: CASTKGTAGGPGELFF. DNA for the CDR3: TGTGCCAGCACCAAGGGCACGGCAGGGGGCCCCGGGGAGCTGTTTTTT.

This clone was recorded a few times. This rearrangement joins TRBV30 to TRBJ1-1; D uncertain. Germline V gene data show CDR1 as GTSNPN and CDR2 as SVGIG (reference sequence). The CDR3 spans 13 residues. Between the trimmed V and J ends, which lost 3 bases and 6 bases, there was a span of 14 bases. The CDR3 DNA follows: TGTGCCTGGAGCCCGGGAGGTCATCCTGAAGCTTTCTTT. Its translation is CAWSPGGHPEAFF.

The chain is built from TRBV5-1 and TRBJ2-5; 12 bases agree with TRBD1. CDR1 and CDR2 (germline): SGHRS, YFSETQ. J was trimmed by 5 bases and V by 5 bases; bases with no gene match: 7. This CDR3 has 15 amino acids. The CDR3 sequence is CASSGTGGREETQYF. CDR3 nucleotides: TGCGCCAGCAGTGGGACAGGGGGCCGAGAGGAGACCCAGTACTTC.

The chain couples TRBV9 to TRBJ2-7, with D tentatively TRBD2 (5 bases). CDR3 length: 14 residues. Germline CDR1 and CDR2: SGDLS and YYNGEE. Deletions cut 0 bases from V and 1 base from J, with 8 bases between. The CDR3 DNA follows: TGTGCCAGCAGCGTAGGGAGCGGTTCCTACGAGCAGTACTTC. It codes for CASSVGSGSYEQYF. Full variable domain (remainder filled in from reference TRBV9 and TRBJ2-7): DSGVTQTPKHLITATGQRVTLRCSPRSGDLSVYWYQQSLDQGLQFLIQYYNGEERAKGNILERFSAQQFPDLHSELNLSSLELGDSALYFCASSVGSGSYEQYFGPGTRLTVT.

The V and J genes are TRBV18 and TRBJ2-5; D is unresolved. Germline V gives CDR1 KGHSH, CDR2 LQKENI. V was shortened by 2 bases and J by 6 bases, with 10 bases between the two germline ends. The CDR3 has 13 residues. CDR3 protein: CASSPGTDQTQYF. CDR3 sequence (DNA): TGTGCCAGCTCACCAGGTACAGATCAGACCCAGTACTTC.

The rearrangement links TRBV9 to TRBJ2-5, with TRBD2 matching over 7 bases. Trimming removed 3 bases from V and 5 bases from J; junction bases left unmatched: 7. The length of the CDR3 is 14 residues. Germline lookup yields CDR1 SGDLS and CDR2 YYNGEE. CDR3 DNA: TGTGCCAGCAGCGCTATCGGGGGGTGGGAGACCCAGTACTTC. Amino acids: CASSAIGGWETQYF.

V and J are TRBV5-1 and TRBJ2-2; D is uncertain. The CDR3 covers 15 residues. With 1 base removed from V and 4 bases from J, the gap between germline ends came to 11 bases. CDR1 is SGHRS and CDR2 is YFSETQ in the germline V gene. The CDR3 spells CASSLTVAGTGELFF. Here the CDR3 DNA reads TGCGCCAGCAGCTTGACCGTTGCCGGCACCGGGGAGCTGTTTTTT.

The rearrangement links TRBV11-2 to TRBJ2-7; a possible D gene is TRBD1 (6 bases). Germline CDR1 and CDR2: SGHAT and FQNNGV. V shed 5 bases and J shed 5 bases, with 13 bases lying between them. This CDR3 has 13 residues. The CDR3 spells CASSRNRAHEQYF. In DNA, the CDR3 is TGTGCCAGCAGCCGAAACAGGGCCCACGAGCAGTACTTC.

This chain links TRBV7-2 with TRBJ2-1; 10 bases match TRBD2. The CDR3 extends over 18 amino acids. V trimming: 0 bases; J trimming: 0 bases; junction bases outside the gene matches: 5. The germline V gene encodes CDR1 SGHTA and CDR2 FQGNSA. The CDR3 nucleotides are TGTGCCAGCAGCTTAGCTAGCGGGGGGCCTAGCTCCTACAATGAGCAGTTCTTC. Translated, it gives CASSLASGGPSSYNEQFF.

The gene calls are TRBV28 and TRBJ2-7; 8 bases fit TRBD1. The ends lost 3 bases at V and 5 bases at J; junction bases unmatched: 9. CDR3 length: 15 residues. Germline values: CDR1 MDHEN, CDR2 SYDVKM. In DNA form, the CDR3 reads TGTGCCAGCAGTTTCTTCCAGGGGGCTGGGAACGAGCAGTACTTC. Translating it yields CASSFFQGAGNEQYF.

The CDR3 DNA follows: TGTGCCAGCAGTCATGACACGGCCTCTGGAAACACCATATATTTT. This translates into CASSHDTASGNTIYF. The chain combines TRBV28 with TRBJ1-3; D not certain. The germline V and J ends were trimmed by 5 bases and 0 bases, with 11 bases remaining between them. In germline, CDR1 is MDHEN, CDR2 SYDVKM. The CDR3 is 15 amino acids.

This sequence joins TRBV19 and TRBJ1-1, with D maybe TRBD1 (5 bases). CDR1 and CDR2 from the germline V gene are LNHDA and SQIVND (reference sequence). Trimming removed 2 bases from V and 6 bases from J, with 13 bases in between. The CDR3 runs to 14 residues. CDR3 amino acids: CASSILQGSAEAFF. CDR3 sequence (DNA): TGTGCCAGTAGTATACTCCAGGGATCGGCTGAAGCTTTCTTT.

This clone was detected once. The V call is TRBV5-1, the J call TRBJ2-6, with D maybe TRBD2 (5 bases). The CDR3 spans 17 residues. V was cut by 0 bases and J by 0 bases, with 10 bases left in between. Germline lookup yields CDR1 SGHRS and CDR2 YFSETQ. CDR3 sequence: CASSLVGLLSGANVLTF. CDR3 coding DNA: TGCGCCAGCAGCTTGGTAGGACTTCTCTCTGGGGCCAACGTCCTGACTTTC.

The genes are TRBV2 and TRBJ2-5; 8 bases match TRBD1. The CDR3 contains 16 residues. Trimming took 4 bases from V and 3 from J; bases not matched to a gene: 10. Per germline, CDR1 SNHLY and CDR2 FYNNEI. The CDR3 coding sequence is TGTGCCAGCAGTGCTCTCGGCGGACAGGGCAAAGAGACCCAGTACTTC. This codes for CASSALGGQGKETQYF.

The chain has TRBV11-3 and TRBJ1-3, with D tentatively TRBD1 (6 bases). The CDR3 is made up of 13 amino acids. V lost 9 bases and J lost 7, with 16 bases in between. In germline, CDR1 is SGHNT, CDR2 YENEEA. The DNA for the CDR3 is TGTGCCAGACTCCGACAGGATCCGAACACCATATATTTT. Translated, it gives CARLRQDPNTIYF.

This clone showed up just once. The chain combines TRBV19 with TRBJ2-5, with TRBD1 as a possible D gene (5 bases). The CDR3 sequence is 15 residues long. Germline V gene sequence: CDR1 LNHDA, CDR2 SQIVND (reference sequence). Trimming removed 6 bases from V and 5 bases from J, with 19 bases in between. CDR3: CASRPNRFGAETQYF. As DNA, the CDR3 is TGTGCCAGTAGGCCCAATAGGTTTGGGGCGGAGACCCAGTACTTC. Using reference TRBV19 and TRBJ2-5 for the parts outside the CDR3, the full variable domain is DGGITQSPKYLFRKEGQNVTLSCEQNLNHDAMYWYRQDPGQGLRLIYYSQIVNDFQKGDIAEGYSVSREKKESFPLTVTSAQKNPTAFYLCASRPNRFGAETQYFGPGTRLLVL.

This clone was recorded once. V is TRBV4-1 and J is TRBJ2-7; D may be TRBD2 (5 bases). Per germline, CDR1 MGHRA and CDR2 YSYEKL. This CDR3 spans 14 amino acids. V was cut by 1 base and J by 2 bases, with 9 bases left in between. CDR3 coding DNA: TGCGCCAGCAGCCAAGTGGAGGTTCCCTACGAGCAGTACTTC. Its protein product is CASSQVEVPYEQYF.

The rearrangement uses TRBV11-1 and TRBJ2-7; D perhaps matches TRBD1 (6 bases). Trimming removed 5 bases at V and 4 bases at J, with 9 bases between. Germline V gene data show CDR1 as SGHAT and CDR2 as FQDESV (reference sequence). The CDR3 is 12 residues long. CDR3 DNA sequence: TGTGCCAGCAGCCCAGGACAGTACGAGCAGTACTTC. This encodes CASSPGQYEQYF.

This sequence joins TRBV5-1 and TRBJ2-3, with D hard to call. Germline V CDR1 and CDR2: SGHRS, YFSETQ. The CDR3 contains 11 residues. With 3 bases removed from V and 4 bases from J, the gap between germline ends came to 3 bases. CDR3: CASSSADTQYF. CDR3 DNA sequence: TGCGCCAGCAGCTCTGCAGATACGCAGTATTTT.

The chain links TRBV18 to TRBJ2-1; TRBD2 agrees at 9 bases. The CDR3 consists of 15 residues. Trimming cost V 3 bases and J 9 bases; bases outside gene matches: 9. CDR1 KGHSH and CDR2 LQKENI come from the germline V gene. The CDR3 DNA sequence: TGTGCCAGCTCACCGGGCGGGAGGGCCTTTGGTGAGCAGTTCTTC. Its protein is CASSPGGRAFGEQFF.

The gene calls are TRBV7-6 and TRBJ1-1; D is unclear. The CDR3 sequence is 14 residues long. The germline V and J ends were trimmed by 2 bases and 0 bases, with 7 bases remaining between them. Germline CDR1 and CDR2: SGHVS and FNYEAQ. The chain's CDR3 is CASSLNIVNTEAFF. DNA of the CDR3: TGTGCCAGCAGCTTAAATATAGTGAACACTGAAGCTTTCTTT. Based on the CDR3 plus reference TRBV7-6 and TRBJ1-1, the full variable domain is GAGVSQSPRYKVTKRGQDVALRCDPISGHVSLYWYRQALGQGPEFLTYFNYEAQQDKSGLPNDRFSAERPEGSISTLTIQRTEQRDSAMYRCASSLNIVNTEAFFGQGTRLTVV.

This CDR3 reads CASRANGGAETQYF. The CDR3 DNA follows: TGTGCCAGCAGGGCCAATGGCGGGGCAGAGACCCAGTACTTC. V gene TRBV2 combines with J gene TRBJ2-5; D is perhaps TRBD2 (6 bases). Germline lookup yields CDR1 SNHLY and CDR2 FYNNEI. The CDR3 spans 14 residues. V was trimmed by 6 bases and J by 4 bases, leaving 15 bases between them. Complete variable domain (other parts from reference TRBV2 and TRBJ2-5): EPEVTQTPSHQVTQMGQEVILRCVPISNHLYFYWYRQILGQKVEFLVSFYNNEISEKSEIFDDQFSVERPDGSNFTLKIRSTKLEDSAMYFCASRANGGAETQYFGPGTRLLVL.

This chain joins TRBV5-1 and TRBJ2-1; 13 bases fit TRBD2. There are 15 residues in the CDR3. V shed 5 bases, J shed 7 bases, and the junction held 6 bases outside the gene matches. Germline assignment: CDR1 SGHRS and CDR2 YFSETQ. DNA for the CDR3: TGCGCCAGCAGTACTAGCGGGGGGGCCTGGAATGAGCAGTTCTTC. Amino acid sequence: CASSTSGGAWNEQFF.

This clone came up once. The chain couples TRBV5-1 to TRBJ1-1; D may be TRBD1 (6 bases). CDR3 length: 15 residues. Looked up from germline, CDR1 is SGHRS and CDR2 is YFSETQ. Trimming shortened V by 4 bases and J by 1 base, and 14 bases separated the two germline ends. CDR3 bases: TGCGCCAGCAGCAAACCAGGGGTGGAGAACACTGAAGCTTTCTTT. Protein product: CASSKPGVENTEAFF.

The chain is built from TRBV18 and TRBJ2-5; 11 nucleotides align to TRBD2. V trimming: 3 bases; J trimming: 1 base; junction bases outside the gene matches: 1. This CDR3 spans 15 amino acids. Germline CDR1 and CDR2: KGHSH and LQKENI. CDR3 coding DNA: TGTGCCAGCTCACCTAGCGGGGGGGCCCAAGAGACCCAGTACTTC. Translation: CASSPSGGAQETQYF.

The chain links TRBV5-1 to TRBJ1-2; a possible D gene is TRBD1 (6 bases). Germline V lookup: CDR1 SGHRS, CDR2 YFSETQ. The CDR3 length is 14 residues. V lost 4 bases and J 2 bases, leaving 12 bases between the germline ends. The CDR3 is CASSNTGQNYGYTF. The CDR3 coding sequence is TGCGCCAGCAGCAACACAGGGCAGAACTATGGCTACACCTTC.

V usage is TRBV4-1 and J usage is TRBJ2-7; 8 nucleotides match TRBD2. The CDR3 runs 16 residues. CDR1 and CDR2 from the germline V gene are MGHRA and YSYEKL. V was clipped by 3 bases and J by 7 bases; unmatched bases: 14. CDR3 protein: CASSQGGGGRTPEQYF. The CDR3 DNA follows: TGCGCCAGCAGCCAGGGGGGAGGCGGGAGGACGCCAGAGCAGTACTTC.

This clone was seen a few times. The chain is built from TRBV5-1 and TRBJ2-3; 7 nucleotides agree with TRBD1. V shed 4 bases, J shed 4 bases, and the junction held 3 bases outside the gene matches. CDR3 length equals 13 residues. Looked up from germline, CDR1 is SGHRS and CDR2 is YFSETQ. The CDR3 nucleotides are TGCGCCAGCAGCCACACAGGGGCAGATACGCAGTATTTT. Amino acids: CASSHTGADTQYF.

This clone was seen only a few times. V is TRBV6-6 and J is TRBJ1-3, with TRBD1 matching 7 bases. CDR3 size: 13 residues. V shed 8 bases and J 0 bases; nucleotides not matched to a gene: 1. Per the germline V gene, CDR1 is MNHNY and CDR2 is SVGAGI (reference sequence). In DNA, the CDR3 is TGTGCCAGCGGACAGGACTCTGGAAACACCATATATTTT. This encodes CASGQDSGNTIYF.